These 4 T cell receptor beta chains came from one sample sequenced in a study of T cell responses to AZD1222 COVID-19 vaccine. Sequencing was performed with immunoSEQ multiplex PCR; in TCRdb, only in-frame clones are kept and a portion is missing. Seen here are 200,000 or so clones, about 90% observed once, and the top ten hold about 2.5%. Material: peripheral blood, obtained on day 0 of MenACWY control vaccination. The receptors were gathered from an adult in good health.

The chain uses TRBV6-5 and TRBJ1-2; possibly TRBD1 for D (6 bases). Trimming left V 2 bases short and J 3 bases short, with 13 bases between. Germline CDR1 is MNHEY and CDR2 is SVGAGI. This CDR3 is built from 15 residues. CDR3: CASSYTGLADYGYTF. The DNA for the CDR3 is TGTGCCAGCAGTTACACAGGGTTAGCGGACTATGGCTACACCTTC.

The chain's CDR3 is CASQYRTEPSYEQYF. The CDR3 bases are TGTGCCAGCCAATACCGCACAGAGCCTTCCTACGAGCAGTACTTC. V usage is TRBV28 and J usage is TRBJ2-7, with D hard to call. V shed 8 bases and J shed 1 base, with 18 bases lying between them. The CDR3 has 15 amino acids. Germline V CDR1 and CDR2: MDHEN, SYDVKM. Full variable domain (remainder filled in from reference TRBV28 and TRBJ2-7): DVKVTQSSRYLVKRTGEKVFLECVQDMDHENMFWYRQDPGLGLRLIYFSYDVKMKEKGDIPEGYSVSREKKERFSLILESASTNQTSMYLCASQYRTEPSYEQYFGPGTRLTVT.

The chain employs TRBV19 and TRBJ2-7; perhaps TRBD2 as D (7 bases). Trimming stripped 6 bases from V and 0 bases from J, with 9 bases between. Germline CDR1 and CDR2: LNHDA and SQIVND (reference sequence). The CDR3 contains 13 residues. DNA for the CDR3: TGTGCCAGTAGCGGGGGGCCCTCCTACGAGCAGTACTTC. As protein: CASSGGPSYEQYF. The full variable domain, rest sourced from reference TRBV19 and TRBJ2-7, is DGGITQSPKYLFRKEGQNVTLSCEQNLNHDAMYWYRQDPGQGLRLIYYSQIVNDFQKGDIAEGYSVSREKKESFPLTVTSAQKNPTAFYLCASSGGPSYEQYFGPGTRLTVT.

The chain employs TRBV6-5 and TRBJ1-1; tentatively, D is TRBD1 (5 bases). The CDR3 contains 14 residues. The germline gives CDR1 MNHEY, CDR2 SVGAGI. V was shortened by 4 bases and J by 5 bases, with 14 bases between the two germline ends. CDR3 loop: CASSSTNGGTEAFF. Here the CDR3 DNA reads TGTGCCAGCAGTTCCACGAACGGGGGGACTGAAGCTTTCTTT.